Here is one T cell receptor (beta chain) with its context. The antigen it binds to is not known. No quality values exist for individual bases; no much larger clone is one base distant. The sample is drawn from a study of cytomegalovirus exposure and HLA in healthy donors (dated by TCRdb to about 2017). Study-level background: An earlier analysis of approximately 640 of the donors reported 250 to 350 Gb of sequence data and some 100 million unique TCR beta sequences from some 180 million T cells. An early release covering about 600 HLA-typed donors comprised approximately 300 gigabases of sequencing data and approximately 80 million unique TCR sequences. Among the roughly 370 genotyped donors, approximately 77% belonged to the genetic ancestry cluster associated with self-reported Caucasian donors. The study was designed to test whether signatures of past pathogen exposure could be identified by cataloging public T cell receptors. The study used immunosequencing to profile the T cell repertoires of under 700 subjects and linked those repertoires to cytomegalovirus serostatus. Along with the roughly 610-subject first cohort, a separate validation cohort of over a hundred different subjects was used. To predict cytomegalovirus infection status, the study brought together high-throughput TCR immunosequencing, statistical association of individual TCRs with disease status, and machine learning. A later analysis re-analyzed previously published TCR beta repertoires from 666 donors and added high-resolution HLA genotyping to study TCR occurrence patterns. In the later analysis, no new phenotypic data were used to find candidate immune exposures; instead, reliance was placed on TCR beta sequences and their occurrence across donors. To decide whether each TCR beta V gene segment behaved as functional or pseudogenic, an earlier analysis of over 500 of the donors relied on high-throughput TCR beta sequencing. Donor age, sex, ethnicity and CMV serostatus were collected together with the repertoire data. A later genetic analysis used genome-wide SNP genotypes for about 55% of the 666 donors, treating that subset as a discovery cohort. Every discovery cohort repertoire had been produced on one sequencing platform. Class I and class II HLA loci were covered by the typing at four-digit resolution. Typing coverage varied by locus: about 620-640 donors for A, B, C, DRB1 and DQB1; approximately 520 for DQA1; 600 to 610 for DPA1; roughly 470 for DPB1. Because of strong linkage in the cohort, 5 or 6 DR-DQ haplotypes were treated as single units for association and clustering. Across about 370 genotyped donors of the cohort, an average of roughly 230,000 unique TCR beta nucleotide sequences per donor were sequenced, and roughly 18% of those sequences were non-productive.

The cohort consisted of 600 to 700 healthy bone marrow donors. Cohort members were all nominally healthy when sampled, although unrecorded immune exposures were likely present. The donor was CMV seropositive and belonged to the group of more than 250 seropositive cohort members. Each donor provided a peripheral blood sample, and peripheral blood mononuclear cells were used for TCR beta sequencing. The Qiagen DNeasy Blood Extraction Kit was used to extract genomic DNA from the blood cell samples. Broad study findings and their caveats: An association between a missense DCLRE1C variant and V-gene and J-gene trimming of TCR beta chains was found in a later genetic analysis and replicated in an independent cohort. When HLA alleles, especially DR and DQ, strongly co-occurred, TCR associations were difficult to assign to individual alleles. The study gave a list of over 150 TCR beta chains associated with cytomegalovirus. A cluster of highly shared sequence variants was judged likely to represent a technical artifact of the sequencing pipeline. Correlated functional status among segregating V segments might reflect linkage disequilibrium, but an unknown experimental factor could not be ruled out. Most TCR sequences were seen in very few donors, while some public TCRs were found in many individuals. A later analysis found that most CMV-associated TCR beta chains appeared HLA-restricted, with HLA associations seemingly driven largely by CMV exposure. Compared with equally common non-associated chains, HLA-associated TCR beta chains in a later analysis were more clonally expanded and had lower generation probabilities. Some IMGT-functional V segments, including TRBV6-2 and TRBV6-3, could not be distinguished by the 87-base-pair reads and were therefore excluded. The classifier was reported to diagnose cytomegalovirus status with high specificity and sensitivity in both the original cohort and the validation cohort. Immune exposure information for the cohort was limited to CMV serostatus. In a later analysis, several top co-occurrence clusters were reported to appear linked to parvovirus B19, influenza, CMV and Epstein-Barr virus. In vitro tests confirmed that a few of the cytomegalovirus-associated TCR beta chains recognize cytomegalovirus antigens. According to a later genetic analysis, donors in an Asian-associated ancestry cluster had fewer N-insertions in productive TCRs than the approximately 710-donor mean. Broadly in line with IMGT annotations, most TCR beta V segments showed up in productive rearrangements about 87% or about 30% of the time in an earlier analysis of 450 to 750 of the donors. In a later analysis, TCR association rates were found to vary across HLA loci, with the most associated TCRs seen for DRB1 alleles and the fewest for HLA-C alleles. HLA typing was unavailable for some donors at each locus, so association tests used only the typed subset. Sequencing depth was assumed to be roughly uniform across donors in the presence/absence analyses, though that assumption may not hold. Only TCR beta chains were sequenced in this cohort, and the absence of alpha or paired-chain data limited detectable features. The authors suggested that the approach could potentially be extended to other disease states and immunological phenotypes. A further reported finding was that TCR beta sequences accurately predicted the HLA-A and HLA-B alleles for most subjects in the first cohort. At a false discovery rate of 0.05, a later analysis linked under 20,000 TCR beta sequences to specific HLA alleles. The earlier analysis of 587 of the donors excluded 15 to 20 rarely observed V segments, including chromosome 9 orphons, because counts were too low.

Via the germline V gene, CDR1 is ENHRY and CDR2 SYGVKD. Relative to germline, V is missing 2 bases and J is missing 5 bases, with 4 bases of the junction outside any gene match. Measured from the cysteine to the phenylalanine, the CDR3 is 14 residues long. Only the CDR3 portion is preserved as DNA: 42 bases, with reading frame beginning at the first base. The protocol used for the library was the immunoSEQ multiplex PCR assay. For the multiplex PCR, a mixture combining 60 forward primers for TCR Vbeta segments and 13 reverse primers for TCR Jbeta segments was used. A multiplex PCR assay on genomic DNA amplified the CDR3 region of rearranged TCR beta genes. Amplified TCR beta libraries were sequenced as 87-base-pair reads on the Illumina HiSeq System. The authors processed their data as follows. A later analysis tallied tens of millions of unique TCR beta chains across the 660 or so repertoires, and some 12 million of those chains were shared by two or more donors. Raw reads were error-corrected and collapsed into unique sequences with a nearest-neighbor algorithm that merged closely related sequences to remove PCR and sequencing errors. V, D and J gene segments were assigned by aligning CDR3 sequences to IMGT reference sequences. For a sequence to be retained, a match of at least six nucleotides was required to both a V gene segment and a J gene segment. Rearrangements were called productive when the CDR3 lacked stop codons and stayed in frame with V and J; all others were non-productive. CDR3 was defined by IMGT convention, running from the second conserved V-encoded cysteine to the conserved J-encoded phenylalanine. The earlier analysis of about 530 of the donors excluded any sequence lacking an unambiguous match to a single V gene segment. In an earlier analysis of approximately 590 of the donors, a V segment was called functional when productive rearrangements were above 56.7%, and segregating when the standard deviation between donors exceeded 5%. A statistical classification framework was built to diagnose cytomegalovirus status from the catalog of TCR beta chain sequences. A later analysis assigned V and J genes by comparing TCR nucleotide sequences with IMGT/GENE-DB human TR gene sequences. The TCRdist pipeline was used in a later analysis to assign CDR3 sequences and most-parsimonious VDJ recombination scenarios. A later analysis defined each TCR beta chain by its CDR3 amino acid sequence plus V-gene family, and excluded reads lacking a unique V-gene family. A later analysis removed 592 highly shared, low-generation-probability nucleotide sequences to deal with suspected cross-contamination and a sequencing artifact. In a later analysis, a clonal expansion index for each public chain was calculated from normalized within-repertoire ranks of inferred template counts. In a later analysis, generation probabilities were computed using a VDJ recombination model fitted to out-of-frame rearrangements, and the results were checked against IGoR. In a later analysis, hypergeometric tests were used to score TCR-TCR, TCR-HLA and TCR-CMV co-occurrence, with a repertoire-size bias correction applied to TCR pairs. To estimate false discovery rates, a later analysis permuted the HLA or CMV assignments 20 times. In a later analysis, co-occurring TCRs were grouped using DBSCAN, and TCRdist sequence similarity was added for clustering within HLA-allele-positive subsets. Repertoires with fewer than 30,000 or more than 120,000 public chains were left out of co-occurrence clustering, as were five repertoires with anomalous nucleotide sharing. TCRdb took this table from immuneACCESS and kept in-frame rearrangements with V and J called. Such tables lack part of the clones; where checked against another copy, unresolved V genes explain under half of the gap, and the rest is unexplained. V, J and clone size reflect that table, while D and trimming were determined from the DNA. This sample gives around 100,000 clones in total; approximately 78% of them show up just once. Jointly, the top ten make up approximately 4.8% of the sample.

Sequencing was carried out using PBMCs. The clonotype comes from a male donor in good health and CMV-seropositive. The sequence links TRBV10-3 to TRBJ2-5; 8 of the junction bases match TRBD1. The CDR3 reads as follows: CAISEQGALETQYF. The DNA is TGTGCCATCAGTGAGCAGGGGGCCCTGGAGACCCAGTACTTC.